One and the same sample provided the 2 T cell receptor beta chains below, sequenced in a study of CD8 T cells in ankylosing spondylitis. Via MiXCR, TCRdb re-called the 5' RACE reads, giving one row per CDR3 protein. Counted here are 150,000 to 200,000 distinct CDR3 sequences, roughly 18% occurring once; the ten biggest clones make up approximately 8%. The specimen was blood, either unsorted or a sorted T cell fraction (not recorded which). These receptors were obtained from a male donor with ankylosing spondylitis or in good health (not recorded which).

This clonotype was counted only a few times. This rearrangement joins TRBV5-1 to TRBJ2-1; D uncertain. V was pared by 1 base and J by 0 bases, with 5 bases between. Germline lookup yields CDR1 SGHRS and CDR2 YFSETQ. This CDR3 is 14 amino acids long. This CDR3 reads CASSLFSSYNEQFF. The CDR3 nucleotides are TGCGCCAGCAGCTTGTTTAGCTCCTACAATGAGCAGTTCTTC.

This clonotype occurred a few times. J is TRBJ2-5 and V is TRBV5-1; no firm D call. This CDR3 is 13 amino acids long. Germline CDR1 and CDR2: SGHRS and YFSETQ. The germline V and J ends were trimmed by 3 bases and 3 bases, with 9 bases remaining between them. The CDR3 is CASSYPAEETQYF. The CDR3 nucleotides are TGCGCCAGCAGCTACCCCGCGGAAGAGACCCAGTACTTC. Full variable domain (missing parts from reference TRBV5-1 and TRBJ2-5): KAGVTQTPRYLIKTRGQQVTLSCSPISGHRSVSWYQQTPGQGLQFLFEYFSETQRNKGNFPGRFSGRQFSNSRSEMNVSTLELGDSALYLCASSYPAEETQYFGPGTRLLVL.